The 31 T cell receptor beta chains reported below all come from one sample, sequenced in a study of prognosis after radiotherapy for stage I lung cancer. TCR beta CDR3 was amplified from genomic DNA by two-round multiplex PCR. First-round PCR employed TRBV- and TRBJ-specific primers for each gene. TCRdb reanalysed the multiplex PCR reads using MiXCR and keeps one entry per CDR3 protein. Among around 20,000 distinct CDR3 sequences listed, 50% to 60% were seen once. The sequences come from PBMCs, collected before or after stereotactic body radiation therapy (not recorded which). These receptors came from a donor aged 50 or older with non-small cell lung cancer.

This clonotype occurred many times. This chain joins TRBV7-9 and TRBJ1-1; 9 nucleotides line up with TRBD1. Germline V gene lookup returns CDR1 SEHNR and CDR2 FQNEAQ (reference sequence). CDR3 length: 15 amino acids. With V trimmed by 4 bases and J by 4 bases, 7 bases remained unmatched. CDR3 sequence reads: CASSSRDREGTEAFF. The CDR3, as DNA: TGTGCCAGCAGCTCCCGGGACAGGGAGGGCACTGAAGCTTTCTTT.

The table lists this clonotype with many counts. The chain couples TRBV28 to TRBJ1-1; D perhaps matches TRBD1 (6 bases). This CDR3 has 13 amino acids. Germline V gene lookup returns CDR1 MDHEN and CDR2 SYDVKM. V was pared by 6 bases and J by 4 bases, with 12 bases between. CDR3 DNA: TGTGCCAGCAGCTTTAGGGGGGCCACTGAAGCTTTCTTT. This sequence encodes CASSFRGATEAFF.

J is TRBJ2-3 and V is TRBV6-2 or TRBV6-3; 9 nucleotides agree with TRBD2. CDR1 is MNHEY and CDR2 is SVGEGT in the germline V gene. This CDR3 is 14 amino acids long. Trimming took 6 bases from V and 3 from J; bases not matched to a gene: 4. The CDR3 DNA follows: TGTGCCAGCAGGCATAGCGGGAGAACAGATACGCAGTATTTT. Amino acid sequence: CASRHSGRTDTQYF.

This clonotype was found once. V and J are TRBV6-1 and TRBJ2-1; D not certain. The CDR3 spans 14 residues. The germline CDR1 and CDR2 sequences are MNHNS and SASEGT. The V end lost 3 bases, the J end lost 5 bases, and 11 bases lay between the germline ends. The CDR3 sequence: CASSDWGPNNEQFF. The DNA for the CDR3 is TGTGCCAGCAGTGATTGGGGTCCAAACAATGAGCAGTTCTTC.

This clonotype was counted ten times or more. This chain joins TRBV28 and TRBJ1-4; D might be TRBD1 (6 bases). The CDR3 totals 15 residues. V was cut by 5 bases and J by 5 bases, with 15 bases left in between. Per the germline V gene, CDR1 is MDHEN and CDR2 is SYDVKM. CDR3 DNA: TGTGCCAGCAGTCGAATAGGGGGGGCGAATGAAAAACTGTTTTTT. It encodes CASSRIGGANEKLFF.

CDR3 loop: CASSVTGTMKIEQFF. CDR3 in DNA: TGTGCCAGTAGTGTTACCGGTACTATGAAAATTGAGCAGTTCTTC. The chain combines TRBV19 with TRBJ2-1; no clear D gene. Germline assignment: CDR1 LNHDA and CDR2 SQIVND (reference sequence). The CDR3 loop spans 15 amino acids. V shed 5 bases and J shed 9 bases, with 20 bases lying between them.

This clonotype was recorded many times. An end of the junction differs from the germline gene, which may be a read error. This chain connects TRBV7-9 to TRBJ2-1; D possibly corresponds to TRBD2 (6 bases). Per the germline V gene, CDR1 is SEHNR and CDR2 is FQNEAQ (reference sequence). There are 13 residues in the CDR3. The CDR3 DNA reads TGTGCCAACAGCTCGGGACTTTACAATGAGCAGTTCTTC. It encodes CANSSGLYNEQFF.

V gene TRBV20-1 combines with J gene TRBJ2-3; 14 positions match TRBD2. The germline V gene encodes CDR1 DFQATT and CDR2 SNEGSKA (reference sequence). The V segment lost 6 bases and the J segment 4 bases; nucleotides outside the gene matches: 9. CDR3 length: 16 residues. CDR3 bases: TGCAGTGCGTCCGGGACTAGCGGGGGATTGGCAGATACGCAGTATTTT. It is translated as CSASGTSGGLADTQYF.

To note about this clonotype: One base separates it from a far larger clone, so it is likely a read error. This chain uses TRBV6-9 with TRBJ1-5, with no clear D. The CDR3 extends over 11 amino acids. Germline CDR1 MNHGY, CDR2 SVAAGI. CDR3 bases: TGTGCCAGCAGTTACGGGCAGCCCCATCATTTT. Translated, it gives CASSYGQPHHF.

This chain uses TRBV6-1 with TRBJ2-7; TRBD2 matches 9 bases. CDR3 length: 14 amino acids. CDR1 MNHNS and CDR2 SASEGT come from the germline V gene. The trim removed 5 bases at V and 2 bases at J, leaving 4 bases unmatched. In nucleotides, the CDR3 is TGTGCCAGCAGTCTCGGCGGGGGGGCCTACGAGCAGTACTTC. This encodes CASSLGGGAYEQYF.

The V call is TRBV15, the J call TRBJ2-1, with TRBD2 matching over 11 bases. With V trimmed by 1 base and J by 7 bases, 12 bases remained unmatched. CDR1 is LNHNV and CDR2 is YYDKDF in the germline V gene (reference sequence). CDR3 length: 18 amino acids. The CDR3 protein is CATSRGNGLAGGENEQFF. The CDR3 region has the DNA TGTGCCACCAGCAGAGGTAATGGGCTAGCGGGGGGAGAAAATGAGCAGTTCTTC.

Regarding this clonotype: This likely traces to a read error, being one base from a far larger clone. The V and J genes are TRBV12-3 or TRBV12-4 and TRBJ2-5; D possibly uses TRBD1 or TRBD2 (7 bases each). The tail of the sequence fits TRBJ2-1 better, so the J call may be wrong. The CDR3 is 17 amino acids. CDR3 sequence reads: CASSTGTVGIGGDEQFF. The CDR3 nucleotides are TGTGCCAGCAGTACCGGGACAGTGGGCATAGGGGGGGATGAGCAGTTCTTC.

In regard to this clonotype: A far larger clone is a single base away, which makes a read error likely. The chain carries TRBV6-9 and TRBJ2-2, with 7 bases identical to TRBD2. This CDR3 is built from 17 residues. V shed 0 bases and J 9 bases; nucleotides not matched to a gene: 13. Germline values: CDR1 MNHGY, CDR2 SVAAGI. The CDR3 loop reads CASSYSREPRWTWELFF. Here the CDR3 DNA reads TGTGCCAGCAGTTATTCGCGGGAGCCTCGATGGACCTGGGAGCTGTTTTTT.

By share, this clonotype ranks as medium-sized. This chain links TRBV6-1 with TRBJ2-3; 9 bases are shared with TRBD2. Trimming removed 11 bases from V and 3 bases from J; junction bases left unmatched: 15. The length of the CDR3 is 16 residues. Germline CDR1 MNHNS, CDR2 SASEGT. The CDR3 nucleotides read TGTGCCGCGGGAATGGGTAGCGGGAGTCGTACAGATACGCAGTATTTT. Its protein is CAAGMGSGSRTDTQYF.

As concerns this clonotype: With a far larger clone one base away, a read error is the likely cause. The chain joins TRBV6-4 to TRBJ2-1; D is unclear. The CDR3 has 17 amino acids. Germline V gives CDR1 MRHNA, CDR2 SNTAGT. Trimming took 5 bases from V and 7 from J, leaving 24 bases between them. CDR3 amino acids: CASSSEATGNWVNEQFF. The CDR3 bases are TGTGCCAGCAGTTCAGAAGCCACCGGAAACTGGGTAAATGAGCAGTTCTTC.

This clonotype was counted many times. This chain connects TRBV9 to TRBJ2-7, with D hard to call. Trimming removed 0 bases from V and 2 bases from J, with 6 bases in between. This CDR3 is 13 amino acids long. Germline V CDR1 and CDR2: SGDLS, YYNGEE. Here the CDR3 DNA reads TGTGCCAGCAGCGTAGGTACCGCCTACGAGCAGTACTTC. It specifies CASSVGTAYEQYF.

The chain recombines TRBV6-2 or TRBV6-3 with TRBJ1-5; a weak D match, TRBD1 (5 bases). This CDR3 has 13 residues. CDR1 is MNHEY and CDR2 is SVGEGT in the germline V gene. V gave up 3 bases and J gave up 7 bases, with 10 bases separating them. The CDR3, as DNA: TGTGCCAGCAGTTATGGGGGGGGACAGCCCCAGCATTTT. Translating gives CASSYGGGQPQHF.

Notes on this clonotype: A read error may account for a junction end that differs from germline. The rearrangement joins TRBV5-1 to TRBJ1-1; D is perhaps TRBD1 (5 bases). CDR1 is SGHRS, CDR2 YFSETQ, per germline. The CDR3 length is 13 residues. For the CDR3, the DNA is TGCGCCAGCATCTTGGGGGGATTGTGTGAAGCTTTCTTT. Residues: CASILGGLCEAFF.

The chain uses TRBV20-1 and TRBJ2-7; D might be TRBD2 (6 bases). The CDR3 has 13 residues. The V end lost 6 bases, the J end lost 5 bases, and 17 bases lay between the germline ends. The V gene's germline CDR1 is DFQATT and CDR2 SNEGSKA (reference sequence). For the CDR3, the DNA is TGCAGTGCGCCGAGCGGAGGGCACAACGAGCAGTACTTC. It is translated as CSAPSGGHNEQYF.

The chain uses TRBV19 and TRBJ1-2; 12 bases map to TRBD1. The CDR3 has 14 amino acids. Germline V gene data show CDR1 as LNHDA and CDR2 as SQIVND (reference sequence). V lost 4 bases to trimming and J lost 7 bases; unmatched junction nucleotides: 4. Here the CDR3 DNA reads TGTGCCAGTAGTACCGGGACAGGGGGCGCTGGCTACACCTTC. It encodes CASSTGTGGAGYTF.

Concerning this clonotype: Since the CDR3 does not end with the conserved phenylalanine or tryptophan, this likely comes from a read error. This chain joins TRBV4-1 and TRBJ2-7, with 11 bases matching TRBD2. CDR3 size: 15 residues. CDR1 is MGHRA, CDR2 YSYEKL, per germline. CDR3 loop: CSSSPSPTSGMEQYL. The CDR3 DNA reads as TGCTCCAGCAGCCCGTCTCCGACTAGCGGGATGGAGCAGTACCTC.

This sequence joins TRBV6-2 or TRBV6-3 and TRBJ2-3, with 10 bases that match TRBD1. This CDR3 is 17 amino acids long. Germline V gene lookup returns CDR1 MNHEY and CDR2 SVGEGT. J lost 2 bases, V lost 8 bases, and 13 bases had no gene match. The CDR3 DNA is TGTGCCAGCGCCTCGGGACAGGGGTCATTTACCACAGATACGCAGTATTTT. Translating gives CASASGQGSFTTDTQYF.

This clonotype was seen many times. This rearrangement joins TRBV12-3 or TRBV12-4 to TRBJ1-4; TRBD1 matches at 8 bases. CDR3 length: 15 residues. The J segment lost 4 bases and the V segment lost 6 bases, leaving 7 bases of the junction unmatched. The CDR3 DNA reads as TGTGCCAGCAGACGCGAGACAGGGGTTAATGAAAAACTGTTTTTT. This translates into CASRRETGVNEKLFF.

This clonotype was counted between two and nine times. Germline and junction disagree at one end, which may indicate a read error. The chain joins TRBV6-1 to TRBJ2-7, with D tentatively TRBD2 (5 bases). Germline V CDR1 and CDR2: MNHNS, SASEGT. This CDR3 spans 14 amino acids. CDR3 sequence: CASRGAVGSYEHYF. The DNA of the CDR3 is TGTGCCAGCAGGGGAGCTGTGGGTTCCTACGAGCATTACTTC.

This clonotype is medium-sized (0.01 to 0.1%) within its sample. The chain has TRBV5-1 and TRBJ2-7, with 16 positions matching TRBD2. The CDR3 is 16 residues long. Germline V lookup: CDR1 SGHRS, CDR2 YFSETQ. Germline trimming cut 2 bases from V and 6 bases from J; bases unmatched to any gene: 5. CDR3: CASSLGTSGRAAEQYF. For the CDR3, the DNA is TGCGCCAGCAGCTTAGGGACTAGCGGGAGGGCCGCCGAGCAGTACTTC.

The CDR3 DNA is TGTGCCAGTAAAGGGCAGGGCTCGAATCGCTATGGCTACACCTTC. Residues: CASKGQGSNRYGYTF. The chain links TRBV19 to TRBJ1-2, with a tentative D call TRBD1 (5 bases). The CDR3 length is 15 residues. V lost 7 bases to trimming and J lost 4 bases, with 19 bases between them. Per the germline V gene, CDR1 is LNHDA and CDR2 is SQIVND (reference sequence).

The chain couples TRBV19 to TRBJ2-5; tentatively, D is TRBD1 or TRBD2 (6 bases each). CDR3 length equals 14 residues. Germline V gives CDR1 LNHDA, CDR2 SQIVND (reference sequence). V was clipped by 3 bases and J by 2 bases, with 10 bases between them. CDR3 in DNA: TGTGCCAGTAGTATTACAGGGAGGCAAGAGACCCAGTACTTC. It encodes CASSITGRQETQYF.

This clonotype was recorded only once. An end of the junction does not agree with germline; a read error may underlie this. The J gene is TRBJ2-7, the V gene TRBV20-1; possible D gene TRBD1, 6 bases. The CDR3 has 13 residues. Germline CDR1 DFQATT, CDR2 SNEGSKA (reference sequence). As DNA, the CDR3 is TGCATTGCTTCCCGGGACACCTCCTACGAGCAGTACTTC. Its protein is CIASRDTSYEQYF.

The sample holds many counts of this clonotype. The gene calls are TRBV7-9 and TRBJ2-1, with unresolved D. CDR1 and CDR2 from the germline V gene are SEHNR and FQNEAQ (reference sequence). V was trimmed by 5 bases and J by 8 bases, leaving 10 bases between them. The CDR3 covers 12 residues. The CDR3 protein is CASSPVSYEQFF. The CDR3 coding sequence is TGTGCCAGCAGCCCCGTCAGTTATGAGCAGTTCTTC.

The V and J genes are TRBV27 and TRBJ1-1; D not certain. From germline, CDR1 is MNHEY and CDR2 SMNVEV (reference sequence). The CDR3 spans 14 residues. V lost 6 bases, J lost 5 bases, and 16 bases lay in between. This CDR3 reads CASSYGPLVTEAFF. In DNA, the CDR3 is TGTGCCAGCAGCTACGGACCCCTGGTGACTGAAGCTTTCTTT.

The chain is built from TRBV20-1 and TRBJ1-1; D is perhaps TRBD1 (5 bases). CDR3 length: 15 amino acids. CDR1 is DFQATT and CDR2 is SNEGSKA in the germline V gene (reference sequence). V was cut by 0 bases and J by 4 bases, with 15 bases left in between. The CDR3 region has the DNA TGCAGTGCTAGAGATAGTAAGGGGCTTGGCACTGAAGCTTTCTTT. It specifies CSARDSKGLGTEAFF.